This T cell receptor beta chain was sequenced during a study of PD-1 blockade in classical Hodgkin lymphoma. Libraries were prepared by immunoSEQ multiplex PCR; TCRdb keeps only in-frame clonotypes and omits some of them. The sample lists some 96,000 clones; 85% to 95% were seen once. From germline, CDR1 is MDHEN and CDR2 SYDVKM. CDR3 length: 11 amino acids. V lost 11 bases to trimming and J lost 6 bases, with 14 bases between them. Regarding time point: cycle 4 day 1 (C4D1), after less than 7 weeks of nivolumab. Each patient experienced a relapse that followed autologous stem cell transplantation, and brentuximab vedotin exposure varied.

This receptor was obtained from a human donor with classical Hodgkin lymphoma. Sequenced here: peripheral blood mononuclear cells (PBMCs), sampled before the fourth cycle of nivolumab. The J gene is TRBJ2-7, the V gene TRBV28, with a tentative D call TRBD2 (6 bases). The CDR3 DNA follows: TGTGCCTCACGGGAGTTGGGCGAGCAGTACTTC. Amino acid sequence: CASRELGEQYF. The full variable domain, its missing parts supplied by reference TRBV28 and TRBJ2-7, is DVKVTQSSRYLVKRTGEKVFLECVQDMDHENMFWYRQDPGLGLRLIYFSYDVKMKEKGDIPEGYSVSREKKERFSLILESASTNQTSMYLCASRELGEQYFGPGTRLTVT.